The TCR beta chain described here comes from a study of CD8 T cells in Susac syndrome. RNA in amounts of roughly 0.5 to 1 ug was reverse transcribed with random hexamers. TCRdb used MiXCR to reprocess the immunoSEQ multiplex PCR reads, holding one entry per CDR3 protein. The data hold some 400,000 distinct CDR3 sequences, with more than 80% observed a single time. J lost 1 base, V lost 0 bases, and 4 bases had no gene match. This CDR3 contains 16 residues. Germline V gene sequence: CDR1 WSHSY, CDR2 SAAADI. The receptor was derived from a human donor with multiple sclerosis. The chain couples TRBV10-2 to TRBJ2-3; 7 bases line up with TRBD2. Sequencing was carried out using CD8+ T cells from PBMCs. In DNA form, the CDR3 reads TGCGCCAGCAGTGAGTCGCGCGGGGGTCGCACAGATACGCAGTATTTT. The encoded protein is CASSESRGGRTDTQYF.